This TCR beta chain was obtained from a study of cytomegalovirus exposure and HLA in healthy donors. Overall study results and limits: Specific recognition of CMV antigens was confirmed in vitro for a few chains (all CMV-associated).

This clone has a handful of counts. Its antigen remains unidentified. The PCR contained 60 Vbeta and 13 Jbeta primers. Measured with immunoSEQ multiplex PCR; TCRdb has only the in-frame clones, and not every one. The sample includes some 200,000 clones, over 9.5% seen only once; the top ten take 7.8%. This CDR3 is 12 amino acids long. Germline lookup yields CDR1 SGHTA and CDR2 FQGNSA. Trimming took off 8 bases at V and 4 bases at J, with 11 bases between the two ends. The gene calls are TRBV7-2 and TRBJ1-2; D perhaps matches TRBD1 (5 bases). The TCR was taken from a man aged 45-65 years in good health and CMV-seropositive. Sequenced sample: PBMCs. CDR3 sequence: CASLDNPYGYTF. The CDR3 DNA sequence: TGTGCCAGCTTGGACAACCCCTATGGCTACACCTTC.